This T cell receptor beta chain is drawn from a study of control samples from healthy donors and cancer patients. Some clones are missing from TCRdb's copy, which holds only in-frame ones; the method was immunoSEQ multiplex PCR. The table shows around 50,000 clones, with 86% occurring only once. The CDR3 spans 14 residues. Trimming removed 7 bases from V and 5 bases from J; junction bases left unmatched: 4. The germline CDR1 and CDR2 sequences are SGHNT and YENEEA. The sequenced sample was PBMCs. The clonotype comes from a woman between 50 and 59 years old with lung cancer. V is TRBV11-3 and J is TRBJ2-1, with TRBD2 identical over 11 bases. The CDR3 is CASTLSGGDNEQFF. DNA of the CDR3: TGTGCCAGCACCCTTAGCGGGGGGGACAATGAGCAGTTCTTC.